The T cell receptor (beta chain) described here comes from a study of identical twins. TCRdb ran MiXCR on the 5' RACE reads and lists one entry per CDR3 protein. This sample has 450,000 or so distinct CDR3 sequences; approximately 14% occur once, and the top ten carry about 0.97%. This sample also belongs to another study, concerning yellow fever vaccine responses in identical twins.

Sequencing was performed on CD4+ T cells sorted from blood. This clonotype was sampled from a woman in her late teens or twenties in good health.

The CDR3 reads CASSSQGAGAEAFF. The DNA for the CDR3 is TGTGCCAGCAGTTCTCAGGGGGCCGGAGCTGAAGCTTTCTTT. The V gene is TRBV6-2 or TRBV6-3, the J gene TRBJ1-1, with 8 bases that match TRBD1. Germline V lookup: CDR1 MNHEY, CDR2 SVGEGT. The CDR3 is 14 residues long. Trimming cost V 4 bases and J 6 bases; bases outside gene matches: 7.